This T cell receptor (beta chain) was captured by sequencing in a study of technical replicates of blood from a handful of donors. Clones were read by immunoSEQ multiplex PCR, and TCRdb kept only the in-frame ones, dropping some. The table lists about 93,000 clones, approximately 95% of them singletons. The V gene lost 7 bases and the J gene lost 4 bases, with 19 bases spanning the gap. The CDR3 length is 15 residues. Germline V lookup: CDR1 SNHLY, CDR2 FYNNEI. The source of this sequence is a human donor in good health. This chain joins TRBV2 and TRBJ2-5, with D possibly matching TRBD2 (6 bases). Input material: T cells isolated from PBMCs. CDR3 DNA sequence: TGTGCCAGCAACGAAAACCGGGACTTCGGAGAGACCCAGTACTTC. Protein product: CASNENRDFGETQYF.